Following are 17 T cell receptor beta chains from one sample sequenced in a study of T cell repertoires in cytomegalovirus infection (dated by TCRdb to about 2019). Sequenced on an Illumina HiSeq 1500. TCRdb's own reprocessing of the public reads used fastp at Q25 and MiXCR and kept productive beta chains. Merged by CDR3 protein, the rows form single entries marked with the most common genes and DNA. This sample is represented by about 260,000 distinct CDR3 sequences; about an eighth of them were singletons. The ten largest clones take up 7% to 9.5% of the sample. The sequenced sample was PBMCs. These receptor sequences come from a human donor in good health (CMV status not recorded). Some clones in this sample may be carry-over from other donors' samples.

This clonotype was seen ten or more times. The chain links TRBV20-1 to TRBJ1-1; no reliable D call. Germline values: CDR1 DFQATT, CDR2 SNEGSKA (reference sequence). The CDR3 runs 12 residues. V was shortened by 2 bases and J by 1 base, with 5 bases between the two germline ends. In DNA form, the CDR3 reads TGCAGTGCTAGACGCACGAACACTGAAGCTTTCTTT. Translation: CSARRTNTEAFF.

The V call is TRBV7-9, the J call TRBJ2-1; perhaps TRBD2 as D (5 bases). The V gene's germline CDR1 is SEHNR and CDR2 FQNEAQ (reference sequence). The CDR3 sequence is 13 residues long. Trimming removed 2 bases at V and 8 bases at J, with 10 bases between. CDR3 nucleotides: TGTGCCAGCAGCTTACCCGAGGGATATGAGCAGTTCTTC. Protein sequence: CASSLPEGYEQFF. Full variable domain (outside the CDR3, taken from reference TRBV7-9 and TRBJ2-1): DTGVSQNPRHKITKRGQNVTFRCDPISEHNRLYWYRQTLGQGPEFLTYFQNEAQLEKSRLLSDRFSAERPKGSFSTLEIQRTEQGDSAMYLCASSLPEGYEQFFGPGTRLTVL.

The sample holds many counts of this clonotype. The J gene is TRBJ1-6, the V gene TRBV6-2 or TRBV6-3; D is undetermined. This CDR3 has 14 residues. V lost 2 bases and J 8 bases, leaving 10 bases between the germline ends. Per the germline V gene, CDR1 is MNHEY and CDR2 is SVGEGT. CDR3 sequence reads: CASSYDRDYSPLHF. DNA for the CDR3: TGTGCCAGCAGTTACGACCGTGACTATTCACCCCTCCACTTT.

This clonotype was observed a handful of times. This chain joins TRBV7-2 and TRBJ2-5; TRBD2 matches at 10 bases. CDR1 SGHTA and CDR2 FQGNSA come from the germline V gene. With V trimmed by 3 bases and J by 5 bases, 9 bases remained unmatched. There are 16 residues in the CDR3. CDR3 region: CASSFKASGSSETQYF. CDR3 bases: TGTGCCAGCAGCTTCAAGGCTAGCGGGAGTTCGGAGACCCAGTACTTC.

The chain has TRBV29-1 and TRBJ2-1; D gene uncertain. Looked up from germline, CDR1 is SQVTM and CDR2 is ANQGSEA. V lost 6 bases and J lost 0, with 12 bases in between. There are 14 residues in the CDR3. CDR3 in DNA: TGCAGCGTCCTGAACCCCTTCTCCTACAATGAGCAGTTCTTC. This sequence encodes CSVLNPFSYNEQFF.

This clonotype was seen repeatedly, ten times or more. The CDR3 nucleotides read TGTGCCAGCAGTTTCAATTGGGGACAGGGACCTCCCGAGCAGTACTTC. This translates into CASSFNWGQGPPEQYF. The rearrangement joins TRBV28 to TRBJ2-7, with 9 bases identical to TRBD1. The junction had 12 bases not matched to a gene; V was cut back by 3 bases and J by 6 bases. This CDR3 contains 16 residues. CDR1 and CDR2 (germline): MDHEN, SYDVKM. Full variable domain (outside the CDR3, taken from reference TRBV28 and TRBJ2-7): DVKVTQSSRYLVKRTGEKVFLECVQDMDHENMFWYRQDPGLGLRLIYFSYDVKMKEKGDIPEGYSVSREKKERFSLILESASTNQTSMYLCASSFNWGQGPPEQYFGPGTRLTVT.

This clonotype was seen a few times. The chain links TRBV10-2 to TRBJ2-3; 7 bases align to TRBD2. Germline lookup yields CDR1 WSHSY and CDR2 SAAADI. This CDR3 is built from 14 residues. V gave up 6 bases and J gave up 0 bases; unmatched junction bases: 3. The CDR3: CASSVTSSTDTQYF. CDR3 sequence (DNA): TGCGCCAGCAGCGTGACTAGCAGCACAGATACGCAGTATTTT.

This CDR3 is CSASFKGTGYF. For the CDR3, the DNA is TGCAGTGCTAGTTTTAAGGGAACGGGTTACTTC. V and J are TRBV20-1 and TRBJ2-4, with D unresolved. This CDR3 comprises 11 residues. Germline CDR1 is DFQATT and CDR2 is SNEGSKA (reference sequence). Deletions cut 3 bases from V and 16 bases from J, with 16 bases between.

The chain links TRBV18 to TRBJ2-7, with D tentatively TRBD1 (6 bases). CDR1 and CDR2 (germline): KGHSH, LQKENI. The V and J ends lost 3 bases and 1 base respectively, with 10 bases between them. CDR3 length: 14 residues. In nucleotides, the CDR3 is TGTGCCAGCTCACCTCAACAGGGATCCTACGAGCAGTACTTC. Its translation: CASSPQQGSYEQYF.

This clonotype was seen a handful of times. V is TRBV7-8 and J is TRBJ1-4, with no clear D. V was cut by 3 bases and J by 7 bases, with 9 bases left in between. CDR3 length equals 13 residues. The germline V gene encodes CDR1 SGHVS and CDR2 FQNEAQ. In DNA form, the CDR3 reads TGTGCCAGCAGCTTGACGGATAGTGAAAAACTGTTTTTT. Translation gives CASSLTDSEKLFF.

This clonotype has a count of ten or more. The chain recombines TRBV7-9 with TRBJ1-6; D is unclear. The CDR3 sequence is 18 residues long. V lost 3 bases to trimming and J lost 0 bases, with 15 bases between them. Germline CDR1 is SEHNR and CDR2 is FQNEAQ (reference sequence). CDR3 coding DNA: TGTGCCAGCAGCTTGGATGAAGGGTTCAACTCCTATAATTCACCCCTCCACTTT. This codes for CASSLDEGFNSYNSPLHF.

This clonotype was counted ten times or more. The rearrangement links TRBV6-2 or TRBV6-3 to TRBJ1-1, with D perhaps TRBD1 (5 bases). The CDR3 length is 14 residues. Looked up from germline, CDR1 is MNHEY and CDR2 is SVGEGT. V lost 2 bases and J 1 base, leaving 8 bases between the germline ends. The CDR3 region has the DNA TGTGCCAGCAGTTACGACAGCCGGAACACTGAAGCTTTCTTT. This translates into CASSYDSRNTEAFF.

This clonotype occurred many times. This chain connects TRBV6-2 or TRBV6-3 to TRBJ1-1; maybe TRBD1 (6 bases). Trimming stripped 2 bases from V and 0 bases from J, with 19 bases between. From germline, CDR1 is MNHEY and CDR2 SVGEGT. The CDR3 sequence is 18 residues long. In DNA form, the CDR3 reads TGTGCCAGCAGTTACGAACAGGGTCACCATAGCATGAACACTGAAGCTTTCTTT. It specifies CASSYEQGHHSMNTEAFF.

This clonotype was seen only a few times. The rearrangement uses TRBV19 and TRBJ1-1; 11 bases map to TRBD1. Germline assignment: CDR1 LNHDA and CDR2 SQIVND (reference sequence). The CDR3 is made up of 18 amino acids. The J segment lost 6 bases and the V segment lost 6 bases, leaving 18 bases of the junction unmatched. CDR3 protein: CASSSWFGTGGKGAEAFF. The DNA of the CDR3 is TGTGCCAGTAGCTCCTGGTTTGGGACAGGGGGTAAGGGGGCTGAAGCTTTCTTT.

This chain links TRBV20-1 with TRBJ2-5, with TRBD1 as a possible D gene (6 bases). CDR1 and CDR2 from the germline V gene are DFQATT and SNEGSKA (reference sequence). The V gene lost 6 bases and the J gene lost 1 base, with 12 bases spanning the gap. The CDR3 runs to 13 residues. CDR3 in DNA: TGCAGTGCCCTCCAAGGGGGCCAAGAGACCCAGTACTTC. Translation: CSALQGGQETQYF.

This clonotype has at least ten counts. The gene calls are TRBV12-3 or TRBV12-4 and TRBJ2-7, with TRBD1 matching over 11 bases. The CDR3 length is 15 residues. J was trimmed by 4 bases and V by 0 bases; bases with no gene match: 2. This chain's CDR3 is CASSLAGQGAYEQYF. The CDR3 DNA reads TGTGCCAGCAGTTTAGCAGGACAGGGGGCTTACGAGCAGTACTTC.

This clonotype was counted many times. This chain joins TRBV7-2 and TRBJ2-1; unclear D gene. V lost 3 bases to trimming and J lost 13 bases, with 13 bases between them. This CDR3 is built from 12 residues. Germline CDR1 reads SGHTA; CDR2 reads FQGNSA. This CDR3 reads CASSFSFRDQFF. CDR3 nucleotide sequence: TGTGCCAGCAGCTTTTCCTTCAGAGACCAGTTCTTC.